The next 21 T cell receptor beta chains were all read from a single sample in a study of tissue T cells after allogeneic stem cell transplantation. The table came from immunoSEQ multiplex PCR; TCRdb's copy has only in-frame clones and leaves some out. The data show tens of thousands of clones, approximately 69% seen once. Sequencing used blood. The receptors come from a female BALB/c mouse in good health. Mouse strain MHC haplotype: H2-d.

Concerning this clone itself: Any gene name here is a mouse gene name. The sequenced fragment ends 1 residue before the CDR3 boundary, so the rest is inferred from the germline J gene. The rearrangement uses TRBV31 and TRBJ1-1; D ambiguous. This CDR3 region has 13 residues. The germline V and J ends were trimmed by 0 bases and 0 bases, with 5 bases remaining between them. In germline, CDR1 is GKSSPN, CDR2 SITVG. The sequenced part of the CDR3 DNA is TGTGCCTGGAGTCTAGCCGCAAACACAGAAGTCTTC. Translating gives CAWSLAANTEVF. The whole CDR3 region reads CAWSLAANTEVFF.

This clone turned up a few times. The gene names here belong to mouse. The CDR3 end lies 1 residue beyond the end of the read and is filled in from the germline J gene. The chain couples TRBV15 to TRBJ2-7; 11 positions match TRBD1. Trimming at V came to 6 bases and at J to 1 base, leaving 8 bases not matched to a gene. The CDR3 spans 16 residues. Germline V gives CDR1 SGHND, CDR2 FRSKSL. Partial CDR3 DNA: TGTGCCAGCAGCCATAGGGGGACAGGGGGTTCCTATGAACAGTAC. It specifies CASSHRGTGGSYEQY. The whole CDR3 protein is CASSHRGTGGSYEQYF.

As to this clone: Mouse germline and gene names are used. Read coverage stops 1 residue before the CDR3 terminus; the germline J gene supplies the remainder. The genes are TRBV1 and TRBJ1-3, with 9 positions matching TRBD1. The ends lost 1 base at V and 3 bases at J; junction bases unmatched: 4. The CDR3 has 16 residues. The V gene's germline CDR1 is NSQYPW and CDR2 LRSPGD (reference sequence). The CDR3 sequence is CTCSAGTGVDGNTLYF. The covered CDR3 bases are TGCACCTGCAGTGCAGGGACAGGGGTGGATGGAAATACGCTCTAT.

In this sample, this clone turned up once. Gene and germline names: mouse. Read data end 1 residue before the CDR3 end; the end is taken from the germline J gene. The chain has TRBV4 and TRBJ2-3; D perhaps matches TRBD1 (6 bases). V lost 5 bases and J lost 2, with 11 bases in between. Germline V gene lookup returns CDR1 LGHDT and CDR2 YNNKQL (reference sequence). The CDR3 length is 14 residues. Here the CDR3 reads CASSLRDNAETLYF. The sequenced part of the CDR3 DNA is TGTGCCAGCAGCCTCCGGGACAATGCAGAAACGCTGTAT.

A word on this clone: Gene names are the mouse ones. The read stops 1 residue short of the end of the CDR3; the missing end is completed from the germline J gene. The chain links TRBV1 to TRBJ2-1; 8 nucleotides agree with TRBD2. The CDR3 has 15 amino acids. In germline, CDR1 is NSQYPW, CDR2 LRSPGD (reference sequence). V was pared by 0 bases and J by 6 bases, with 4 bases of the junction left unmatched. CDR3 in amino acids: CTCSADRGGRAEQFF. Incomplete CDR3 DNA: TGCACCTGCAGTGCAGATCGGGGGGGGCGTGCTGAGCAGTTC.

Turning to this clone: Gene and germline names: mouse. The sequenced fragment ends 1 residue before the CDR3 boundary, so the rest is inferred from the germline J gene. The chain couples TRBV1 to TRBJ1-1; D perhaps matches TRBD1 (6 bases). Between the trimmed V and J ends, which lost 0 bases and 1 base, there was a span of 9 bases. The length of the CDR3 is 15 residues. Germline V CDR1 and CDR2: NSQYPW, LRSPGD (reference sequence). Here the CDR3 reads CTCSADRDMNTEVFF. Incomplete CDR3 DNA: TGCACCTGCAGTGCAGATAGGGACATGAACACAGAAGTCTTC.

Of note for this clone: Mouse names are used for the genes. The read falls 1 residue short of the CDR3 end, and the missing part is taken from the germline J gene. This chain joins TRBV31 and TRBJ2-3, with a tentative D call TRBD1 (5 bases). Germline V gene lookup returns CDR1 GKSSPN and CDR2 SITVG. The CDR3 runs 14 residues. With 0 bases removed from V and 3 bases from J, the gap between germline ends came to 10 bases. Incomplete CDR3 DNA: TGTGCCTGGAGTCTTACAGGCTACGCAGAAACGCTGTAT. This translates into CAWSLTGYAETLY. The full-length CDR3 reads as CAWSLTGYAETLYF.

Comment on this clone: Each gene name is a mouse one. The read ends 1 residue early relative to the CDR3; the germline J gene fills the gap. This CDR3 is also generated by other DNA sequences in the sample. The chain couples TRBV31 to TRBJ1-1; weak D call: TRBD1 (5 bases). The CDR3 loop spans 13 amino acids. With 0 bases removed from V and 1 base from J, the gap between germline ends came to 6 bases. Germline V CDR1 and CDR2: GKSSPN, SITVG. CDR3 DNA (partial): TGTGCCTGGAGTCTCGGGGGAAACACAGAAGTCTTC. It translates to CAWSLGGNTEVF. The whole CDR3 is CAWSLGGNTEVFF.

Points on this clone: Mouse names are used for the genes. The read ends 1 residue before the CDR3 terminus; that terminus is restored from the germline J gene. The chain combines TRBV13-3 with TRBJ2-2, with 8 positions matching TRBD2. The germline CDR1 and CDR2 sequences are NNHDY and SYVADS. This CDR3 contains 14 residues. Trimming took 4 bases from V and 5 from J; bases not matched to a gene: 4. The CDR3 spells CASSPTGGTGQLYF. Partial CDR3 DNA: TGTGCCAGCAGTCCTACTGGGGGAACCGGGCAGCTCTAC. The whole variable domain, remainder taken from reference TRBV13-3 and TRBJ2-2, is EAAVTQSPRSKVAVTGGKVTLSCHQTNNHDYMYWYRQDTGHGLRLIHYSYVADSTEKGDIPDGYKASRPSQENFSLILELASLSQTAVYFCASSPTGGTGQLYFGEGSKLTVL.

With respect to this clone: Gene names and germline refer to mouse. The CDR3 is CASGDATTNTEVFF. CDR3 DNA, as far as it was read: TGTGCCAGCGGTGATGCAACAACAAACACAGAAGTCTTC. The genes are TRBV13-2 and TRBJ1-1; D ambiguous. The sequence runs out 1 residue before the end of the CDR3; the remainder is reconstructed from the germline J gene. Germline V gene lookup returns CDR1 NNHNN and CDR2 SYGAGS (reference sequence). V was clipped by 0 bases and J by 0 bases, with 6 bases between them. The CDR3 sequence is 14 residues long.

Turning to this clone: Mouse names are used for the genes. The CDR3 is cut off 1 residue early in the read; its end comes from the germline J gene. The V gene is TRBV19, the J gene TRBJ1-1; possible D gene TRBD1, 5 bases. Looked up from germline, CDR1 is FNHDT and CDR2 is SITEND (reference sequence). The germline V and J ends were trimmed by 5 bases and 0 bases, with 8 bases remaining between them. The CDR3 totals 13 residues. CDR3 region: CASRQGSNTEVFF. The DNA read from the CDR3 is TGTGCCAGCAGGCAGGGCTCAAACACAGAAGTCTTC.

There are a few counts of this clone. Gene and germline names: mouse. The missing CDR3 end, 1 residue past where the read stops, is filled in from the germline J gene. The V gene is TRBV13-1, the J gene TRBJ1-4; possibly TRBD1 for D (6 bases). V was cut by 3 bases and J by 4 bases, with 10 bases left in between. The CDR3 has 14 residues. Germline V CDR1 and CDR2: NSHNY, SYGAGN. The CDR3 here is CASSAGTINERLFF. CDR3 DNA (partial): TGTGCCAGCAGTGCCGGGACAATCAACGAAAGATTATTT.

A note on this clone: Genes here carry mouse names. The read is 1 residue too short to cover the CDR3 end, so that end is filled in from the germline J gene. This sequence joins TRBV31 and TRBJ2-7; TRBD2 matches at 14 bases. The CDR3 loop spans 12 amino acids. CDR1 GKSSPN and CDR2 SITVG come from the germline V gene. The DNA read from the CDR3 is TGTGCAAGGGACTGGGGGGGCGGTGAACAGTAC. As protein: CARDWGGGEQY. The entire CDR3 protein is CARDWGGGEQYF.

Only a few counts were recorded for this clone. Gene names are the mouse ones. The CDR3 sequence is CSSRGQGKGDTQYF. The sequenced CDR3 bases are TGTAGTTCTAGGGGACAGGGGAAAGGGGACACCCAGTAC. The chain employs TRBV30 and TRBJ2-5; 10 bases map to TRBD1. The CDR3 end falls 1 residue outside the read, so it is completed with the germline J gene. CDR3 length: 14 residues. Unmatched junction bases numbered 6, after V lost 3 bases and J lost 6 bases. The germline gives CDR1 SQVVS, CDR2 ANEGSEA. Based on the CDR3 plus reference TRBV30 and TRBJ2-5, the full variable domain is SVLLYQKPNRDICQSGTSLKIQCVADSQVVSMFWYQQFQEQSLMLMATANEGSEATYESGFTKDKFPISRPNLTFSTLTVNNARPGDSSIYFCSSRGQGKGDTQYFGPGTRLLVL.

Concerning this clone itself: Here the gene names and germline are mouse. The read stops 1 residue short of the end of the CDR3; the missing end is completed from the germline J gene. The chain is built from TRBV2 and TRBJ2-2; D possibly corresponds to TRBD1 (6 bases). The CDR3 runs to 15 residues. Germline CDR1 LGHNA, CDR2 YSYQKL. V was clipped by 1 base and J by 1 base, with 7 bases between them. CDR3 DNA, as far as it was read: TGTGCCAGCAGCCAAGCCAGGGGAAACACCGGGCAGCTCTAC. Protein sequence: CASSQARGNTGQLY. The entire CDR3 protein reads CASSQARGNTGQLYF.

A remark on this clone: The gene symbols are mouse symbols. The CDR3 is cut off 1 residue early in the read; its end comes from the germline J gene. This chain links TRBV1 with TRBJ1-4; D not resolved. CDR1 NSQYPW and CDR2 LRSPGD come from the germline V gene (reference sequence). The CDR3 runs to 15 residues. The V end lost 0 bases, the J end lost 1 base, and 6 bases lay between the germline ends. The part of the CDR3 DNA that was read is TGCACCTGCAGTGCAGACAGATATTCCAACGAAAGATTATTT. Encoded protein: CTCSADRYSNERLF. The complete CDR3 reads CTCSADRYSNERLFF.

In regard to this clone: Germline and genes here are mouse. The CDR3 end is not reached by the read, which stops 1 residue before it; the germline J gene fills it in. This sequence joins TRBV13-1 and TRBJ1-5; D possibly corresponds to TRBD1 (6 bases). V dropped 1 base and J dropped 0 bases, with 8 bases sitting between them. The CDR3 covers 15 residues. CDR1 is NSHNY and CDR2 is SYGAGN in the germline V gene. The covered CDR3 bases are TGTGCCAGCAGTGATCGGACAGATAACAACCAGGCTCCGCTT. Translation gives CASSDRTDNNQAPL. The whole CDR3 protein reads CASSDRTDNNQAPLF.

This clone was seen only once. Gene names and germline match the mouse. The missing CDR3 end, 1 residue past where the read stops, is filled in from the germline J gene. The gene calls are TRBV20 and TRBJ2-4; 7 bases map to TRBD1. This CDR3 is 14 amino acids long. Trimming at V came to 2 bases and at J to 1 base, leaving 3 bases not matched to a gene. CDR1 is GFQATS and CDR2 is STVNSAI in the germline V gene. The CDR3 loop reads CGARTGVGQNTLYF. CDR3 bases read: TGTGGTGCTAGGACAGGGGTGGGTCAAAACACCTTGTAC.

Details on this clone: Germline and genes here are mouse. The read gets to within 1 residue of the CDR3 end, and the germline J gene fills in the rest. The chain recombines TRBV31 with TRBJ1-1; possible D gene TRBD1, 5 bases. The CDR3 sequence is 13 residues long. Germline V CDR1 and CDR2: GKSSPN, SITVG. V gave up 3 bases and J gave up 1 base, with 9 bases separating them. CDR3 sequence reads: CAWSHTGNTEVFF. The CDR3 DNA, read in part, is TGTGCCTGGAGCCACACAGGAAACACAGAAGTCTTC.

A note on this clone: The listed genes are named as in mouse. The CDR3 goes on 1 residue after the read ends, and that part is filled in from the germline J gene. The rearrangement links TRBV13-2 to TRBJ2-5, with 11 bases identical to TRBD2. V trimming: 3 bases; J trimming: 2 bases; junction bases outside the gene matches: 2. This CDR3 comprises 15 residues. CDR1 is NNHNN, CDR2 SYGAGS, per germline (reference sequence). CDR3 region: CASGGTGGRQDTQYF. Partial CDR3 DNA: TGTGCCAGCGGTGGGACTGGGGGGCGCCAAGACACCCAGTAC.

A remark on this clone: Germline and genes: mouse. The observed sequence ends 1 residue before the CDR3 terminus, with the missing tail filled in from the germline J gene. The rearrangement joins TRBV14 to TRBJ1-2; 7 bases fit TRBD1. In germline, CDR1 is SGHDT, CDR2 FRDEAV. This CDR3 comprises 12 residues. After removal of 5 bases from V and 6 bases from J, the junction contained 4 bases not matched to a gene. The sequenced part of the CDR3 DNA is TGTGCCAGCAGCCCAGGGGGACCCGACTACACC. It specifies CASSPGGPDYT. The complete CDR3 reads CASSPGGPDYTF.